Following are 3 T cell receptor beta chains from one sample sequenced in a study of T cells expressing NK-cell markers. No DNA is given; TCRdb re-called the 5' RACE reads and lists each CDR3 protein once. Here the sample table reports a few hundred thousand distinct CDR3 sequences. Sequenced: blood T cells: a sorted CD56 or NKG2C T cell subset, CD4+ or CD8+ T cells, or bulk PBMC T cells (not recorded which). The receptors originated from a man aged 18 to 69 in good health.

V is TRBV5-5 and J is TRBJ1-2. CDR1 and CDR2 (germline): SGHKS, YYEKEE (reference sequence). The CDR3 has 12 amino acids. The CDR3 is CASSSETYGYTF.

This chain uses TRBV7-8 with TRBJ1-1; the D call from TCRdb, TRBD1, cannot be confirmed without DNA. The germline V gene encodes CDR1 SGHVS and CDR2 FQNEAQ. The CDR3 has 14 amino acids. CDR3 in amino acids: CASSTETGNTEAFF.

This chain joins TRBV4-1 and TRBJ1-2. Germline CDR1 MGHRA, CDR2 YSYEKL. CDR3 length: 15 amino acids. CDR3 sequence: CASSQEWGPNYGYTF.